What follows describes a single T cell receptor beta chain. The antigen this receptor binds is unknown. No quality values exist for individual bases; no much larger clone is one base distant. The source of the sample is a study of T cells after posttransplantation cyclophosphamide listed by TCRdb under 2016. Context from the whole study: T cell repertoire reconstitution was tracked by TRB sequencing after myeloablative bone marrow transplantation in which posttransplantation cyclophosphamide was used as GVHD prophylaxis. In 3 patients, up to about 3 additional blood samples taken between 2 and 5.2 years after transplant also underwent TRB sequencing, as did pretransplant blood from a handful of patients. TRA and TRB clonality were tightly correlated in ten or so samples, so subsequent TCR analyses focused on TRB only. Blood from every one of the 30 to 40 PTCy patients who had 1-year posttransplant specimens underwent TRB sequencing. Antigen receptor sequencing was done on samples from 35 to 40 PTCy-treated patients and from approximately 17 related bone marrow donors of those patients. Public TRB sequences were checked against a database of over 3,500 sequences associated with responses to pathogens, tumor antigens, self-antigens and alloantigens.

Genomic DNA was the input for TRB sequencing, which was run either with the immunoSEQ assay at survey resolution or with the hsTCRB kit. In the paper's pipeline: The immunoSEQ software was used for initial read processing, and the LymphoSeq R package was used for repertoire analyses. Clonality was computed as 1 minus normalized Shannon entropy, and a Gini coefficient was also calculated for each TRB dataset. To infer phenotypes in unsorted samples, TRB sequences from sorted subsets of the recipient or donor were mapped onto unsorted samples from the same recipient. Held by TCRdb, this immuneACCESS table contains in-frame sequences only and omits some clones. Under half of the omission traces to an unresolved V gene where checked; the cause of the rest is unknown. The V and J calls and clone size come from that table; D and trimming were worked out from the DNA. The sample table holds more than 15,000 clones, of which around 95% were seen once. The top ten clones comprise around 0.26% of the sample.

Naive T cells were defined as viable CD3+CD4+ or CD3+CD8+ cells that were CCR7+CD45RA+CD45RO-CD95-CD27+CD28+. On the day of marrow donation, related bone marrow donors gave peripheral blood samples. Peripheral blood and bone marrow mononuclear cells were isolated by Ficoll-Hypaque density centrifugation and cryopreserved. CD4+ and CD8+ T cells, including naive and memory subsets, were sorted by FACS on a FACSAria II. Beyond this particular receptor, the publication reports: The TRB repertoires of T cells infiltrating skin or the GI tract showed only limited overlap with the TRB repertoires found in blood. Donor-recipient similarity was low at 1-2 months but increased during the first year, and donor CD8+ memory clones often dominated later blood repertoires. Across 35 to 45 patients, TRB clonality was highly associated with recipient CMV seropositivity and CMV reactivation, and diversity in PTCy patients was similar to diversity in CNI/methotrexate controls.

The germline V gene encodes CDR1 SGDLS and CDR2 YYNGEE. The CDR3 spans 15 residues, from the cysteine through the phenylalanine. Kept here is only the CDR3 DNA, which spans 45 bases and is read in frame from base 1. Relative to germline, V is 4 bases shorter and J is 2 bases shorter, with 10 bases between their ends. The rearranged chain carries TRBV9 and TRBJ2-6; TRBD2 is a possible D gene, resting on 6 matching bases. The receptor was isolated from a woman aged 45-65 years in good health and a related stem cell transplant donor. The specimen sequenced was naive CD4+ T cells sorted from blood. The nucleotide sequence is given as TGTGCCAGCAGCATTGGGGGGACTGGGGCCAACGTCCTGACTTTC. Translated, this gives CASSIGGTGANVLTF.